These 4 T cell receptor beta chains were all obtained from the same sample, sequenced in a study of T-cell memory formation after mild COVID-19. MiXCR, run by TCRdb on the 5' RACE reads, gives a single entry per CDR3 protein. The table shows a few hundred thousand distinct CDR3 sequences, with approximately 8% occurring only once. Material for sequencing was PBMCs or a T cell subset sorted from them (not recorded which). The source is a man between 18 and 35 years old who had mild COVID-19 (a few samples of this study predate the infection). Cell type and time point are not known.

V gene TRBV15 combines with J gene TRBJ1-1; possibly TRBD1 for D (5 bases). Germline values: CDR1 LNHNV, CDR2 YYDKDF (reference sequence). This CDR3 contains 14 residues. The V gene lost 0 bases and the J gene lost 1 base, with 6 bases spanning the gap. The CDR3 is CATSRDGQNTEAFF. Written as DNA, the CDR3 is TGTGCCACCAGCAGAGATGGACAGAACACTGAAGCTTTCTTT.

This clonotype came up many times. This rearrangement joins TRBV20-1 to TRBJ2-1, with 8 bases aligning to TRBD2. Germline V gene sequence: CDR1 DFQATT, CDR2 SNEGSKA (reference sequence). The V segment lost 0 bases and the J segment 0 bases; nucleotides outside the gene matches: 4. The CDR3 has 16 residues. The CDR3 loop is CSARDGGGSSYNEQFF. The DNA for the CDR3 is TGCAGTGCTAGAGATGGCGGGGGGAGCTCCTACAATGAGCAGTTCTTC.

This clonotype was observed at least ten times. The rearrangement joins TRBV12-3 or TRBV12-4 to TRBJ2-3; no reliable D call. The CDR3 runs 14 residues. Trimming took off 6 bases at V and 4 bases at J, with 14 bases between the two ends. The CDR3 nucleotides are TGTGCCAGCAGCGCCAGGTCCGGGCCAGATACGCAGTATTTT. It is translated as CASSARSGPDTQYF.

This clonotype was observed a handful of times. The chain's CDR3 is CATSDRGSLYGYTF. CDR3 sequence (DNA): TGTGCCACCAGTGATCGGGGCAGCCTTTATGGCTACACCTTC. This chain joins TRBV24-1 and TRBJ1-2; possible D gene TRBD1, 5 bases. CDR3 length: 14 amino acids. Germline lookup yields CDR1 KGHDR and CDR2 SFDVKD. Trimming removed 3 bases from V and 5 bases from J, with 12 bases in between.